Given below is one TCR beta chain in context. As yet, its antigen is unknown. This record comes from a study of molecular identifiers for immune sequencing clone quantification. Study observations and caveats: Detecting spiked Jurkat TCR RNA from one cell among about a million naive cells was reportedly possible. Over 99% of effector molecules, but under 1% in naive cells, were held by clones with more than 20 RNA copies.

Naive CD8 T cell sorting was performed on the CD8+CD4-CCR7+CD45RA+ phenotype. The length of the CDR3 is 21 residues. Previously described methods and listed TCR primers were employed for the bulk TCR libraries. TCRdb reanalysed the PCR reads using MiXCR and keeps one entry per CDR3 protein. Of fewer than 350,000 distinct CDR3 sequences in the sample, roughly 24% are singletons; the top ten hold roughly 0.7%. The gene calls are TRBV21-1 and TRBJ2-7; the tabulated D call, TRBD2, remains unverified against the DNA. TRBV21-1 is listed as a pseudogene. The sequence derives from a human donor in good health. Some libraries in this study had Jurkat cell RNA spiked in. The sequencing sample was made of naive CD8+ T cells from blood, with Jurkat cell RNA spiked in. Subset given: FACS-sorted CD8+CD4-CCR7+CD45RA+ naive T cells. The CDR3: CASSPSRRNPFRVLSFSEQYF. Written as DNA, the CDR3 is TGTGCCAGCAGCCCAAGCAGAAGAAATCCCTTCCGCGTTCTCTCGTTTAGCGAGCAGTACTTC.